What follows are 10 T cell receptor beta chains derived from one specimen sequenced in a study of post-analysis software for immune sequencing data. The authors incorporated unique molecular identifiers into the TCR beta cDNA libraries. TCRdb redid the calling of the PCR reads with MiXCR, one entry per CDR3 protein. The sample consists of about 620,000 distinct CDR3 sequences, around 44% of them appearing once. Study results and caveats: Controls had lower frequencies than patients of about 5 TRBV segments, which included TRBV5-6, TRBV5-1 and TRBV20-1.

These TCRs are of unknown antigen specificity. The sample consisted of blood. The source is a girl between 10 and 17 years old with multiple sclerosis.

This clonotype was recorded a few times. This rearrangement joins TRBV29-1 to TRBJ1-2; D is unclear. V gave up 6 bases and J gave up 8 bases, with 19 bases separating them. The CDR3 has 13 residues. Germline CDR1 reads SQVTM; CDR2 reads ANQGSEA. The CDR3 sequence is CSVPPKGGEGYTF. For the CDR3, the DNA is TGCAGCGTCCCCCCAAAGGGCGGTGAGGGCTACACCTTC. The full variable domain, with the rest looked up from reference TRBV29-1 and TRBJ1-2, is SAVISQKPSRDICQRGTSLTIQCQVDSQVTMMFWYRQQPGQSLTLIATANQGSEATYESGFVIDKFPISRPNLTFSTLTVSNMSPEDSSIYLCSVPPKGGEGYTFGSGTRLTVV.

The chain uses TRBV27 and TRBJ2-7; D possibly corresponds to TRBD2 (5 bases). The germline V and J ends were trimmed by 6 bases and 6 bases, with 9 bases remaining between them. This CDR3 comprises 11 residues. CDR1 is MNHEY and CDR2 is SMNVEV in the germline V gene (reference sequence). This CDR3 reads CASRSEGEQYF. For the CDR3, the DNA is TGTGCCAGCAGAAGTGAGGGCGAGCAGTACTTC.

The rearrangement uses TRBV20-1 and TRBJ2-7; D perhaps matches TRBD2 (5 bases). The germline gives CDR1 DFQATT, CDR2 SNEGSKA (reference sequence). This CDR3 comprises 11 residues. V lost 3 bases and J lost 9, with 12 bases in between. This chain's CDR3 is CSASAGNRQYF. Written as DNA, the CDR3 is TGCAGTGCTAGCGCGGGCAATCGGCAGTACTTC.

The V gene is TRBV20-1, the J gene TRBJ2-1; 9 bases match TRBD2. The V segment lost 4 bases and the J segment 8 bases; nucleotides outside the gene matches: 15. Germline V gene sequence: CDR1 DFQATT, CDR2 SNEGSKA (reference sequence). The CDR3 is 16 amino acids. The CDR3 reads CSANPNLAGNLDEQFF. As DNA, the CDR3 is TGCAGTGCTAACCCAAATCTAGCGGGGAATTTGGATGAGCAGTTCTTC.

This clonotype came up a few times. The chain links TRBV7-9 to TRBJ1-2, with TRBD1 identical over 8 bases. V lost 5 bases and J lost 0; bases outside the gene matches: 8. The CDR3 is 16 residues long. From germline, CDR1 is SEHNR and CDR2 FQNEAQ (reference sequence). This CDR3 reads CASSTRTGPTNYGYTF. The DNA for the CDR3 is TGTGCCAGCAGCACGAGGACAGGGCCCACTAACTATGGCTACACCTTC.

The rearrangement uses TRBV3-1 and TRBJ2-7; TRBD2 aligns across 7 bases. The V gene end was trimmed by 7 bases and the J gene end by 0 bases; junction bases not matched to a gene: 6. The germline gives CDR1 LGHDT, CDR2 YNNKEL (reference sequence). CDR3 length equals 14 residues. The CDR3 here is CASTWAGVSYEQYF. The CDR3 coding sequence is TGTGCCAGCACCTGGGCGGGGGTCTCCTACGAGCAGTACTTC.

The V and J genes are TRBV7-9 and TRBJ1-2; 9 positions match TRBD1. This CDR3 is built from 13 residues. CDR1 SEHNR and CDR2 FQNEAQ come from the germline V gene (reference sequence). J lost 7 bases, V lost 5 bases, and 5 bases had no gene match. The CDR3 spells CASSLDRGAGYTF. DNA for the CDR3: TGTGCCAGCAGCCTCGACAGGGGGGCTGGCTACACCTTC.

This sequence joins TRBV6-5 and TRBJ2-3; no clear D. CDR1 MNHEY and CDR2 SVGAGI come from the germline V gene. CDR3 size: 15 residues. The ends were cut back, 5 bases at V and 0 bases at J, with 12 bases in the middle. The CDR3 region has the DNA TGTGCCAGCAGTCTCTTAAGACCTAGCACAGATACGCAGTATTTT. Amino acid sequence: CASSLLRPSTDTQYF.

This chain joins TRBV6-6 and TRBJ2-7; possible D gene TRBD1, 6 bases. The CDR3 totals 13 residues. Germline loops: CDR1 MNHNY, CDR2 SVGAGI (reference sequence). Trimming removed 7 bases at V and 5 bases at J, with 15 bases between. CDR3 loop: CASTGQGKNEQYF. DNA of the CDR3: TGTGCCAGCACGGGCCAGGGGAAGAACGAGCAGTACTTC.

The chain recombines TRBV24-1 with TRBJ2-3; unclear D gene. V lost 1 base to trimming and J lost 4 bases, with 5 bases between them. Germline values: CDR1 KGHDR, CDR2 SFDVKD. CDR3 length equals 13 residues. CDR3 residues: CATSDFGPDTQYF. DNA of the CDR3: TGTGCCACCAGTGATTTCGGTCCAGATACGCAGTATTTT.